The 19 T cell receptor beta chains below come from one sample, sequenced in a study of blood T cell repertoires in COVID-19. Libraries were prepared by immunoSEQ multiplex PCR; TCRdb keeps only in-frame clonotypes and omits some of them. The sample lists 95,000 to 110,000 clones; approximately 80% were seen once. The sample consisted of peripheral blood. The source is a man between 65 and 80 years old with acute or convalescent COVID-19.

The chain couples TRBV9 to TRBJ2-7; weak D call: TRBD2 (6 bases). Trimming pared 0 bases from V and 3 bases from J, leaving 13 bases between. The CDR3 has 15 residues. Germline V lookup: CDR1 SGDLS, CDR2 YYNGEE. The CDR3 loop is CASSVASGSGYEQYF. The CDR3 DNA sequence: TGTGCCAGCAGCGTAGCTTCGGGTAGCGGCTACGAGCAGTACTTC.

V gene TRBV18 combines with J gene TRBJ1-2; D not certain. The CDR3 has 14 amino acids. The V gene lost 5 bases and the J gene lost 7 bases, with 17 bases spanning the gap. Germline V gene sequence: CDR1 KGHSH, CDR2 LQKENI. DNA of the CDR3: TGTGCCAGCTCAGAGTCCCTCTCTGGAGGTGGCTACACCTTC. This codes for CASSESLSGGGYTF.

CDR3 sequence (DNA): TGTGCCAGCGGACGGGGTAACTATGGCTACACCTTC. Amino acids: CASGRGNYGYTF. This chain joins TRBV3-1 (or the pseudogene TRBV3-2) and TRBJ1-2; D is unclear. V was shortened by 8 bases and J by 1 base, with 8 bases between the two germline ends. Looked up from germline, CDR1 is LGHDT and CDR2 is YNNKEL (reference sequence). This CDR3 contains 12 residues.

The rearrangement links TRBV18 to TRBJ1-1, with D maybe TRBD1 (6 bases). This CDR3 comprises 14 residues. The germline gives CDR1 KGHSH, CDR2 LQKENI. V lost 2 bases and J 11 bases, leaving 18 bases between the germline ends. The CDR3 spells CASSPSTAAGAAFF. The DNA of the CDR3 is TGTGCCAGCTCACCATCCACCGCGGCAGGGGCCGCTTTCTTT.

This clone was observed a few times. The chain uses TRBV7-2 and TRBJ1-1; D call uncertain. Germline-derived CDR1 and CDR2 are SGHTA and FQGNSA. V lost 5 bases, J lost 0 bases, and 7 bases lay in between. The CDR3 has 13 amino acids. CDR3 residues: CASSPYMNTEAFF. The CDR3 nucleotides read TGTGCCAGCAGCCCGTACATGAACACTGAAGCTTTCTTT.

This chain joins TRBV6-5 and TRBJ1-1; D call uncertain. Germline V gene sequence: CDR1 MNHEY, CDR2 SVGAGI. This CDR3 contains 14 residues. The V end lost 4 bases, the J end lost 5 bases, and 14 bases lay between the germline ends. CDR3 region: CASSWRGPGTEAFF. The CDR3 DNA reads as TGTGCCAGCAGTTGGCGGGGTCCCGGGACTGAAGCTTTCTTT.

This chain connects TRBV7-2 to TRBJ2-3; 8 nucleotides line up with TRBD2. V trimming: 3 bases; J trimming: 2 bases; junction bases outside the gene matches: 13. The CDR3 is made up of 18 amino acids. Germline loops: CDR1 SGHTA, CDR2 FQGNSA. The CDR3 region is CASSLSGVSRGATDTQYF. The CDR3 coding sequence is TGTGCCAGCAGCTTGTCAGGGGTCTCGCGGGGGGCCACAGATACGCAGTATTTT.

This chain links TRBV18 with TRBJ1-5; 9 bases match TRBD1. In germline, CDR1 is KGHSH, CDR2 LQKENI. J lost 5 bases, V lost 5 bases, and 1 base had no gene match. The CDR3 is made up of 13 amino acids. The CDR3 DNA is TGTGCCAGCTCAAGGGACAGGGATCAGCCCCAGCATTTT. It encodes CASSRDRDQPQHF.

This clone was seen once. The chain links TRBV6-6 to TRBJ2-1; D perhaps matches TRBD1 (6 bases). Germline V gene sequence: CDR1 MNHNY, CDR2 SVGAGI (reference sequence). V lost 3 bases to trimming and J lost 10 bases, with 13 bases between them. The CDR3 has 13 amino acids. The CDR3 here is CASSYYGTSEQFF. The CDR3 coding sequence is TGTGCCAGCAGTTATTACGGGACATCCGAGCAGTTCTTC.

This clone was detected only a few times. The chain couples TRBV4-2 to TRBJ2-2, with 13 nucleotides matching TRBD2. Germline lookup yields CDR1 LGHNA and CDR2 YNFKEQ. V lost 2 bases to trimming and J lost 4 bases; unmatched junction nucleotides: 13. The CDR3 runs 20 residues. The CDR3 loop reads CASSQYAGTSGGASTGELFF. In DNA, the CDR3 is TGTGCCAGCAGCCAATATGCGGGAACTAGCGGGGGGGCCTCCACCGGGGAGCTGTTTTTT.

In the case of this clone: The junction departs from germline at one end; a sequencing error may be responsible. This chain joins TRBV12-3 or TRBV12-4 and TRBJ1-2; the match to TRBD1 covers 9 bases. This CDR3 is built from 13 residues. Written as DNA, the CDR3 is TGTGCCTGCAGTGGGGGACAGGGATCAGGCTACACCTTC. Its translation is CACSGGQGSGYTF.

The chain has TRBV29-1 and TRBJ1-2; D is possibly TRBD1 (6 bases). The CDR3 extends over 11 amino acids. Germline V CDR1 and CDR2: SQVTM, ANQGSEA. V dropped 7 bases and J dropped 8 bases, with 14 bases sitting between them. The CDR3 spells CSAYETGGYTF. The CDR3 DNA sequence: TGCAGCGCTTACGAAACAGGGGGCTACACCTTC. The full variable domain, in which reference TRBV29-1 and TRBJ1-2 provide the parts outside the CDR3, is SAVISQKPSRDICQRGTSLTIQCQVDSQVTMMFWYRQQPGQSLTLIATANQGSEATYESGFVIDKFPISRPNLTFSTLTVSNMSPEDSSIYLCSAYETGGYTFGSGTRLTVV.

V usage is TRBV25-1 and J usage is TRBJ2-7, with TRBD1 identical over 7 bases. Germline loops: CDR1 MGHDK, CDR2 SYGVNS. V lost 3 bases, J lost 5 bases, and 1 base stayed unmatched. The CDR3 is made up of 12 amino acids. The chain's CDR3 is CASSEDRNEQYF. The CDR3, as DNA: TGTGCCAGCAGTGAGGACAGGAACGAGCAGTACTTC.

The chain joins TRBV2 to TRBJ2-3, with D tentatively TRBD1 (6 bases). Per germline, CDR1 SNHLY and CDR2 FYNNEI. V was trimmed by 5 bases and J by 6 bases, leaving 15 bases between them. The CDR3 loop spans 14 amino acids. The CDR3 loop reads CASSRPGEGDTQYF. CDR3 nucleotide sequence: TGTGCCAGCAGTCGGCCAGGGGAAGGGGATACGCAGTATTTT.

The chain couples TRBV25-1 to TRBJ1-4; tentatively, D is TRBD1 (5 bases). Trimming stripped 1 base from V and 8 bases from J, with 14 bases between. The CDR3 runs 15 residues. CDR1 is MGHDK, CDR2 SYGVNS, per germline. The CDR3 DNA is TGTGCCAGCAGTGAATTTAAAGGGGCAGACGAAAAACTGTTTTTT. This codes for CASSEFKGADEKLFF. Full variable domain (rest looked up from reference TRBV25-1 and TRBJ1-4): EADIYQTPRYLVIGTGKKITLECSQTMGHDKMYWYQQDPGMELHLIHYSYGVNSTEKGDLSSESTVSRIRTEHFPLTLESARPSHTSQYLCASSEFKGADEKLFFGSGTQLSVL.

This clone was seen more than once but under ten times. The gene calls are TRBV6-5 and TRBJ2-5, with a tentative D call TRBD1 (6 bases). Trimming left V 2 bases short and J 1 base short, with 11 bases between. The CDR3 is made up of 15 amino acids. Germline V gene sequence: CDR1 MNHEY, CDR2 SVGAGI. The CDR3 region has the DNA TGTGCCAGCAGTTACGGAACAGGGTTCCAAGAGACCCAGTACTTC. This sequence encodes CASSYGTGFQETQYF.

J is TRBJ1-5 and V is TRBV28, with 9 bases matching TRBD1. The CDR3 is 17 residues long. V lost 6 bases, J lost 7 bases, and 16 bases stayed unmatched. Germline V CDR1 and CDR2: MDHEN, SYDVKM. CDR3 region: CASSKRTPGQGGQPQHF. The CDR3, as DNA: TGTGCCAGCAGCAAAAGAACACCGGGACAGGGAGGACAGCCCCAGCATTTT.

J is TRBJ2-1 and V is TRBV15; 8 bases map to TRBD1. Trimming removed 5 bases from V and 8 bases from J; junction bases left unmatched: 5. This CDR3 comprises 13 residues. The germline gives CDR1 LNHNV, CDR2 YYDKDF (reference sequence). CDR3 residues: CATSRGQGHEQFF. CDR3 in DNA: TGTGCCACCAGCCGCGGACAGGGCCATGAGCAGTTCTTC.

This sequence joins TRBV6-5 and TRBJ1-4; D may be TRBD1 (5 bases). Trimming removed 0 bases at V and 8 bases at J, with 13 bases between. CDR3 length: 15 residues. Germline V gene lookup returns CDR1 MNHEY and CDR2 SVGAGI. The CDR3 sequence is CASSYSPGAREKLFF. The CDR3 nucleotides read TGTGCCAGCAGTTACTCCCCTGGGGCGAGGGAAAAACTGTTTTTT.